One TCR beta chain is described in this entry. Sequencing was performed with immunoSEQ multiplex PCR; in TCRdb, only in-frame clones are kept and a portion is missing. The sample has 30,000 to 35,000 clones, 89% seen once; the top ten hold roughly 28%. The CDR3 runs 13 residues. Between the trimmed V and J ends, which lost 5 bases and 6 bases, there was a span of 8 bases. Looked up from germline, CDR1 is SGHAT and CDR2 is FQNNGV. This entry is derived from a study of blood T cell repertoires in COVID-19. Sequenced input: peripheral blood. The receptor comes from a man older than 75 with acute or convalescent COVID-19. V and J are TRBV11-2 and TRBJ1-6; tentatively, D is TRBD1 (6 bases). CDR3 sequence (DNA): TGTGCCAGCAGCACGGACAGTAATTCACCCCTCCACTTT. It yields the protein CASSTDSNSPLHF.